Each of the 18 T cell receptor beta chains below was sequenced from the same sample in a study of blood T cell repertoires in COVID-19. Only in-frame clones appear in the TCRdb table, and some are missing; sequencing was by immunoSEQ multiplex PCR. The table records approximately 210,000 clones, 84% of them present only once. The specimen was peripheral blood. The receptors were gathered from a human donor in a cohort sampled during active COVID-19.

The gene calls are TRBV29-1 and TRBJ2-1; 10 bases agree with TRBD2. J was trimmed by 8 bases and V by 0 bases; bases with no gene match: 10. CDR3 size: 16 residues. Per germline, CDR1 SQVTM and CDR2 ANQGSEA. The CDR3 DNA reads TGCAGCGTTGAAGATCGGTTTAGCGGGAGGCCAGATGAGCAGTTCTTC. It is translated as CSVEDRFSGRPDEQFF.

The V and J genes are TRBV4-1 and TRBJ1-6; D gene unclear. This CDR3 has 14 residues. Germline V gives CDR1 MGHRA, CDR2 YSYEKL. Trimming removed 1 base at V and 6 bases at J, with 7 bases between. CDR3 in amino acids: CASSQVVANSPLHF. The DNA for the CDR3 is TGCGCCAGCAGCCAAGTTGTGGCTAATTCACCCCTCCACTTT.

V and J are TRBV5-4 and TRBJ1-1; D possibly corresponds to TRBD1 (6 bases). The length of the CDR3 is 12 residues. Trimming took 0 bases from V and 11 from J, leaving 11 bases between them. Germline values: CDR1 SGHNT, CDR2 YYREEE (reference sequence). Here the CDR3 reads CASSLGGGWAFF. CDR3 bases: TGTGCCAGCAGCTTGGGAGGGGGTTGGGCTTTCTTT.

The chain uses TRBV10-3 and TRBJ2-3; TRBD1 matches 8 bases. This CDR3 spans 15 amino acids. The J segment lost 3 bases and the V segment lost 2 bases, leaving 4 bases of the junction unmatched. Germline V CDR1 and CDR2: ENHRY, SYGVKD. CDR3 DNA: TGTGCCATCAGTGAGACAGGGGGAGGTACAGATACGCAGTATTTT. It is translated as CAISETGGGTDTQYF.

The chain carries TRBV10-3 and TRBJ1-2; no clear D. This CDR3 contains 14 residues. Trimming left V 3 bases short and J 4 bases short, with 12 bases between. CDR1 and CDR2 from the germline V gene are ENHRY and SYGVKD. The CDR3, as DNA: TGTGCCATCAGTGATGATTCGGCAGGCTATGGCTACACCTTC. Amino acids: CAISDDSAGYGYTF.

The rearrangement joins TRBV18 to TRBJ2-5, with 11 bases that match TRBD1. The CDR3 runs to 15 residues. CDR1 and CDR2 (germline): KGHSH, LQKENI. V lost 1 base, J lost 4 bases, and 2 bases stayed unmatched. CDR3 loop: CASSPRTGGAETQYF. The CDR3 DNA sequence: TGTGCCAGCTCACCACGGACAGGGGGCGCAGAGACCCAGTACTTC.

In DNA, the CDR3 is TGTGCCAGCAGCTTAGCCTGGGGACAAGCGGGGGAGCTGTTTTTT. The encoded protein is CASSLAWGQAGELFF. The chain has TRBV11-2 and TRBJ2-2; tentatively, D is TRBD1 (6 bases). Trimming pared 1 base from V and 8 bases from J, leaving 14 bases between. Germline V CDR1 and CDR2: SGHAT, FQNNGV. This CDR3 is 15 amino acids long.

This clone was detected only once. This chain's CDR3 is CASSEWREGTGELFF. For the CDR3, the DNA is TGTGCCAGCAGTGAATGGCGGGAGGGCACCGGGGAGCTGTTTTTT. The chain recombines TRBV6-1 with TRBJ2-2; 9 nucleotides align to TRBD2. The CDR3 consists of 15 residues. Trimming cost V 2 bases and J 4 bases; bases outside gene matches: 2. Germline-derived CDR1 and CDR2 are MNHNS and SASEGT.

The chain is built from TRBV29-1 and TRBJ2-3; 8 bases are shared with TRBD1. The V gene end was trimmed by 4 bases and the J gene end by 11 bases; junction bases not matched to a gene: 14. The CDR3 has 14 residues. Germline CDR1 is SQVTM and CDR2 is ANQGSEA. CDR3 DNA sequence: TGCAGCGTTGGGGTGACAGGGGCCACGCTTGTGCAGTATTTT. Amino acids: CSVGVTGATLVQYF.

The J gene is TRBJ2-5, the V gene TRBV6-2 or TRBV6-3; a weak D match, TRBD2 (5 bases). The V gene's germline CDR1 is MNHEY and CDR2 SVGEGT. The CDR3 length is 14 residues. Trimming shortened V by 2 bases and J by 1 base, and 8 bases separated the two germline ends. The DNA of the CDR3 is TGTGCCAGCAGTTACCCGGCGGGCCAAGAGACCCAGTACTTC. Protein product: CASSYPAGQETQYF.

The chain couples TRBV27 to TRBJ1-5; 7 positions match TRBD1. The CDR3 loop spans 17 amino acids. CDR1 and CDR2 (germline): MNHEY, SMNVEV (reference sequence). With V trimmed by 5 bases and J by 0 bases, 10 bases remained unmatched. CDR3 coding DNA: TGTGCCAGCAGTCAAAAATACAGGGGAATTAGCAATCAGCCCCAGCATTTT. This encodes CASSQKYRGISNQPQHF.

The sample holds a few counts of this clone. DNA of the CDR3: TGCAGTGCTACCAAGGAGTATGGCTACACCTTC. As protein: CSATKEYGYTF. The chain links TRBV20-1 to TRBJ1-2; D gene unclear. V shed 4 bases and J shed 5 bases, with 8 bases lying between them. CDR1 and CDR2 (germline): DFQATT, SNEGSKA (reference sequence). The CDR3 is made up of 11 amino acids.

CDR3 DNA: TGCGCCAGCAGCCACCCCTCGGGGACAGGGGAATTTGAAGGCTACACCTTC. It is translated as CASSHPSGTGEFEGYTF. The rearrangement links TRBV4-1 to TRBJ1-2; 10 bases match TRBD1. The CDR3 has 17 residues. V lost 3 bases, J lost 8 bases, and 15 bases stayed unmatched. CDR1 is MGHRA, CDR2 YSYEKL, per germline.

V and J are TRBV10-3 and TRBJ2-3, with TRBD2 identical over 9 bases. V gave up 6 bases and J gave up 1 base; unmatched junction bases: 5. This CDR3 has 15 residues. From germline, CDR1 is ENHRY and CDR2 SYGVKD. Here the CDR3 reads CAIRELAGGTDTQYF. The CDR3 region has the DNA TGTGCCATCAGGGAATTAGCGGGGGGCACAGATACGCAGTATTTT.

This clone was counted a single time. The chain combines TRBV9 with TRBJ1-1, with TRBD1 identical over 8 bases. CDR1 and CDR2 (germline): SGDLS, YYNGEE. The CDR3 runs to 16 residues. V was pared by 3 bases and J by 5 bases, with 12 bases of the junction left unmatched. The CDR3 region has the DNA TGTGCCAGCAGCGCCGGGACAGGAGCCGCGAAGACTGAAGCTTTCTTT. Amino acid sequence: CASSAGTGAAKTEAFF.

The J gene is TRBJ2-1, the V gene TRBV5-1; perhaps TRBD2 as D (6 bases). This CDR3 comprises 16 residues. Trimming cost V 4 bases and J 3 bases, with 17 bases left between them. Germline assignment: CDR1 SGHRS and CDR2 YFSETQ. CDR3 sequence: CASSPASTSLYNEQFF. CDR3 DNA: TGCGCCAGCAGCCCGGCTTCGACTAGTCTCTACAATGAGCAGTTCTTC.

The rearrangement joins TRBV6-4 to TRBJ2-1, with D possibly TRBD2 on 6 matching bases. Germline CDR1 is MRHNA and CDR2 is SNTAGT. CDR3 length: 15 residues. Trimming took off 6 bases at V and 4 bases at J, with 16 bases between the two ends. CDR3 bases: TGTGCCAGCAGACGCCCGGGACTGTCTTACAATGAGCAGTTCTTC. Its translation: CASRRPGLSYNEQFF.

This chain links TRBV23-1 with TRBJ1-1; TRBD1 is a possible D gene (6 bases). TRBV23-1 is flagged as an ORF with uncertain function. The CDR3 spans 13 residues. The V and J ends lost 2 bases and 6 bases respectively, with 10 bases between them. The CDR3: CASSQHRAAEAFF. CDR3 nucleotide sequence: TGCGCCAGCAGTCAACACAGGGCCGCTGAAGCTTTCTTT.